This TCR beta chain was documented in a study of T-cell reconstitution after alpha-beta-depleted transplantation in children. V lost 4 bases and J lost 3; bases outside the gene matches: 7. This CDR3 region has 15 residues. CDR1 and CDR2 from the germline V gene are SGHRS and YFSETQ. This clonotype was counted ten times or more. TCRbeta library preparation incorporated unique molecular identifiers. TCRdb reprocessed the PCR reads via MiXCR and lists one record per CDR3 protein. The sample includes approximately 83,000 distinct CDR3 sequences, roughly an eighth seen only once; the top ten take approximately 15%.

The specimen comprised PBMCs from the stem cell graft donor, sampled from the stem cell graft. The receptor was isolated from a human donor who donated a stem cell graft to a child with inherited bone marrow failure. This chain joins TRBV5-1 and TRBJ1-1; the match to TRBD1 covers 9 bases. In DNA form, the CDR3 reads TGCGCCAGCAGCATCCTGGGACAGGGCTACACTGAAGCTTTCTTT. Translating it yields CASSILGQGYTEAFF. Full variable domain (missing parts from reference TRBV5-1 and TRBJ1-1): KAGVTQTPRYLIKTRGQQVTLSCSPISGHRSVSWYQQTPGQGLQFLFEYFSETQRNKGNFPGRFSGRQFSNSRSEMNVSTLELGDSALYLCASSILGQGYTEAFFGQGTRLTVV.